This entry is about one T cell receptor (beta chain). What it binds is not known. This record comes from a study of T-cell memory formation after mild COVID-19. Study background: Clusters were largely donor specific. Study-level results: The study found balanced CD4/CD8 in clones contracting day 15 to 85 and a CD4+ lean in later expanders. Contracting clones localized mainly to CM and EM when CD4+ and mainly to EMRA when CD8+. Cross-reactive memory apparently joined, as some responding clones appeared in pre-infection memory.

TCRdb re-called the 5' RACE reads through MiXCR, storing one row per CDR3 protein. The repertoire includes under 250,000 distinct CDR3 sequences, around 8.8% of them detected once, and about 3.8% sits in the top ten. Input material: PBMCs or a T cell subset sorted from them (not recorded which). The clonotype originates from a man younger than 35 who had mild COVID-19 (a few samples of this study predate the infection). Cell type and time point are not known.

The CDR3 DNA follows: TGCAGCGTTGAGGAACAGCTGGCAGATACGCAGTATTTT. Translation gives CSVEEQLADTQYF. The gene calls are TRBV29-1 and TRBJ2-3; no clear D. Between the trimmed V and J ends, which lost 3 bases and 4 bases, there was a span of 11 bases. CDR1 and CDR2 from the germline V gene are SQVTM and ANQGSEA. This CDR3 has 13 amino acids.